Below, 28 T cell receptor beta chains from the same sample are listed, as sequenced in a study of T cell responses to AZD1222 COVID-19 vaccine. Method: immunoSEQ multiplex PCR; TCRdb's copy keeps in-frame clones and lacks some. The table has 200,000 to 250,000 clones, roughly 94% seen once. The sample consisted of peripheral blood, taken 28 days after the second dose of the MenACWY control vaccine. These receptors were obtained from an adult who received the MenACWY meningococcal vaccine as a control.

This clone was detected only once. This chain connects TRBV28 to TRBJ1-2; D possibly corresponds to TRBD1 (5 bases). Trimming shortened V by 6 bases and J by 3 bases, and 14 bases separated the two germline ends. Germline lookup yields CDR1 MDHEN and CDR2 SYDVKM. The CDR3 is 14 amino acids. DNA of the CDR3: TGTGCCAGCAGGACACCGGGACGCGACTATGGCTACACCTTC. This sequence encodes CASRTPGRDYGYTF.

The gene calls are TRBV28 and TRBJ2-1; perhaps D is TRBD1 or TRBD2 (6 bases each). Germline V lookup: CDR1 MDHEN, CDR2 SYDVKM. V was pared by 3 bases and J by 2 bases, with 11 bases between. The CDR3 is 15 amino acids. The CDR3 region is CASSLGGATYNEQFF. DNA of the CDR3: TGTGCCAGCAGTTTGGGGGGCGCTACCTACAATGAGCAGTTCTTC. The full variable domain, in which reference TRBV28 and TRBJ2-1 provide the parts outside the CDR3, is DVKVTQSSRYLVKRTGEKVFLECVQDMDHENMFWYRQDPGLGLRLIYFSYDVKMKEKGDIPEGYSVSREKKERFSLILESASTNQTSMYLCASSLGGATYNEQFFGPGTRLTVL.

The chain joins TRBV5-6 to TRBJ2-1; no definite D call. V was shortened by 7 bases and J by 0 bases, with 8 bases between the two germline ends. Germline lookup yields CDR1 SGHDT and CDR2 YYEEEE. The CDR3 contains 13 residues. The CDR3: CASRLGSYNEQFF. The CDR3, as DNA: TGTGCCAGCCGGTTAGGCTCCTACAATGAGCAGTTCTTC.

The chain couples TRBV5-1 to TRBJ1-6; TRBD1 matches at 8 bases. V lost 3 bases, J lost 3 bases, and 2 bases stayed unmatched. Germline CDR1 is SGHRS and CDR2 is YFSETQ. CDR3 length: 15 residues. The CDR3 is CASSSGTGYNSPLHF. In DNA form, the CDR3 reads TGCGCCAGCAGCTCAGGGACAGGCTATAATTCACCCCTCCACTTT.

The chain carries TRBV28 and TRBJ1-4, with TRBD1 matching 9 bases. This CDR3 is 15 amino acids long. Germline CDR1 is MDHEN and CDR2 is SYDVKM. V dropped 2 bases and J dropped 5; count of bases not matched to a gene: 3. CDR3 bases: TGTGCCAGCAGTTTAGGGGGGACAGGGAATGAAAAACTGTTTTTT. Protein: CASSLGGTGNEKLFF.

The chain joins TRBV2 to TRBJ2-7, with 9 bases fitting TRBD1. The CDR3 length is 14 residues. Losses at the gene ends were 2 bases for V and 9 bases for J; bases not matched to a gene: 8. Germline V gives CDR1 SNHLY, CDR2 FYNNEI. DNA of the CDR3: TGTGCCAGCAGTGAATGGACACAGGGGGCTGCGCAGTACTTC. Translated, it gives CASSEWTQGAAQYF.

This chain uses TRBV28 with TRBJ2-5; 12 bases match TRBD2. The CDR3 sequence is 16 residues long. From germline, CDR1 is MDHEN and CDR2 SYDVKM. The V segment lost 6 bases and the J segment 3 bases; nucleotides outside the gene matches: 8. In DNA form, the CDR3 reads TGTGCCAGCAGCATGCAGCGACTAGCGGGGGAAGAGACCCAGTACTTC. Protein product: CASSMQRLAGEETQYF.

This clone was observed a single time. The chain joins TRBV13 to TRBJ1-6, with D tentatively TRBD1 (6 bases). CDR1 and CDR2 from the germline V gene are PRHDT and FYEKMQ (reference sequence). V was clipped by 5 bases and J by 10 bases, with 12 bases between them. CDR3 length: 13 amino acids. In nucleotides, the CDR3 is TGTGCCAGCAGCACCCCAGGGGTATCACCCCTCCACTTT. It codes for CASSTPGVSPLHF. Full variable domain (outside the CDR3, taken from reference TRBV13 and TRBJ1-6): AAGVIQSPRHLIKEKRETATLKCYPIPRHDTVYWYQQGPGQDPQFLISFYEKMQSDKGSIPDRFSAQQFSDYHSELNMSSLELGDSALYFCASSTPGVSPLHFGNGTRLTVT.

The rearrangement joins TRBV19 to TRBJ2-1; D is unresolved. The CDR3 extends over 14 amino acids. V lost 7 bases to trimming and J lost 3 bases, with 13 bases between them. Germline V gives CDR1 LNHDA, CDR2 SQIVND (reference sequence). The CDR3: CASTSGGDYNEQFF. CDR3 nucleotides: TGTGCCAGTACCTCGGGCGGAGACTACAATGAGCAGTTCTTC.

The CDR3 loop is CASSPRPGLNEQFF. The CDR3 bases are TGTGCCAGCTCACCACGTCCGGGCCTAAATGAGCAGTTCTTC. The rearrangement links TRBV18 to TRBJ2-1, with D uncertain. This CDR3 has 14 residues. The V and J ends lost 1 base and 7 bases respectively, with 11 bases between them. Germline CDR1 and CDR2: KGHSH and LQKENI.

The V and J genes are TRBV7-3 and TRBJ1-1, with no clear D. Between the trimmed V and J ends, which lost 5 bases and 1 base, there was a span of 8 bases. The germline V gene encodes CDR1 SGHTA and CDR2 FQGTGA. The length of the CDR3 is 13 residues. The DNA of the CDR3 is TGTGCCAGCAGCCCGGACTGGAACACTGAAGCTTTCTTT. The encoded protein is CASSPDWNTEAFF.

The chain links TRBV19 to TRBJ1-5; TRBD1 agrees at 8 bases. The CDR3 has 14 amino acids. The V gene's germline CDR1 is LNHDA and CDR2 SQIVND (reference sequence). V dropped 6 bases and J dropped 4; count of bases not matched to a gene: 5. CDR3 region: CASRRQGWNQPQHF. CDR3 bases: TGTGCCAGTAGACGACAGGGGTGGAATCAGCCCCAGCATTTT.

The CDR3 is CATSPRKATDTQYF. As DNA, the CDR3 is TGTGCCACCAGCCCTCGGAAAGCCACAGATACGCAGTATTTT. J is TRBJ2-3 and V is TRBV15; D ambiguous. The CDR3 has 14 amino acids. Trimming cost V 5 bases and J 2 bases, with 11 bases left between them. From germline, CDR1 is LNHNV and CDR2 YYDKDF (reference sequence). Full variable domain (outside the CDR3, taken from reference TRBV15 and TRBJ2-3): DAMVIQNPRYQVTQFGKPVTLSCSQTLNHNVMYWYQQKSSQAPKLLFHYYDKDFNNEADTPDNFQSRRPNTSFCFLDIRSPGLGDTAMYLCATSPRKATDTQYFGPGTRLTVL.

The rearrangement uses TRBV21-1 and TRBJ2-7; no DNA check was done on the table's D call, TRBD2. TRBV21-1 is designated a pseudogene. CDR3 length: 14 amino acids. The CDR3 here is CASSKLGGDYEQYF. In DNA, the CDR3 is TGTGCCAGCAGCAAATTAGGCGGGGACTACGAGCAGTACTTC.

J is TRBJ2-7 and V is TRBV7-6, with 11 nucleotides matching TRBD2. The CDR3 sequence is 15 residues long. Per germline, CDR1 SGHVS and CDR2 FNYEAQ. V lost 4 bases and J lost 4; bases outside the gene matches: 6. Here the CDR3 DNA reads TGTGCCAGCAGCTCCGCTAGCGGGAGGAAGTACGAGCAGTACTTC. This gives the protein CASSSASGRKYEQYF.

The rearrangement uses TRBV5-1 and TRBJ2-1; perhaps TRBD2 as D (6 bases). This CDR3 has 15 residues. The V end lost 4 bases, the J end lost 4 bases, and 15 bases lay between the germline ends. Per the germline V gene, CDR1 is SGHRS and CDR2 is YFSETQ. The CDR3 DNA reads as TGCGCCAGCAGCCCAATAGGGACTGGTTACAATGAGCAGTTCTTC. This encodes CASSPIGTGYNEQFF.

CDR3 sequence (DNA): TGTGCCAGCTCACCATCCCAAACAGGGTCTGAAGCTTTCTTT. This codes for CASSPSQTGSEAFF. This chain links TRBV18 with TRBJ1-1; D possibly corresponds to TRBD1 (6 bases). The CDR3 has 14 amino acids. V lost 2 bases and J 6 bases, leaving 13 bases between the germline ends. Germline V gene data show CDR1 as KGHSH and CDR2 as LQKENI.

The CDR3: CASSEVTVNTEAFF. In nucleotides, the CDR3 is TGTGCCAGCAGTGAAGTGACAGTGAACACTGAAGCTTTCTTT. The chain has TRBV6-1 and TRBJ1-1; D possibly corresponds to TRBD1 (5 bases). From germline, CDR1 is MNHNS and CDR2 SASEGT. Trimming shortened V by 1 base and J by 0 bases, and 6 bases separated the two germline ends. The CDR3 has 14 residues.

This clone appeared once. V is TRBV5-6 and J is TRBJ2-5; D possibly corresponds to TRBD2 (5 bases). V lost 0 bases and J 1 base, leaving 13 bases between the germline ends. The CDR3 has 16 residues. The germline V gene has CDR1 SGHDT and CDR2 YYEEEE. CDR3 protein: CASSLVPTISQETQYF. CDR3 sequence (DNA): TGTGCCAGCAGCTTGGTACCGACTATATCCCAAGAGACCCAGTACTTC. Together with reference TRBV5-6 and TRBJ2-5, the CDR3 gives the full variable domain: DAGVTQSPTHLIKTRGQQVTLRCSPKSGHDTVSWYQQALGQGPQFIFQYYEEEERQRGNFPDRFSGHQFPNYSSELNVNALLLGDSALYLCASSLVPTISQETQYFGPGTRLLVL.

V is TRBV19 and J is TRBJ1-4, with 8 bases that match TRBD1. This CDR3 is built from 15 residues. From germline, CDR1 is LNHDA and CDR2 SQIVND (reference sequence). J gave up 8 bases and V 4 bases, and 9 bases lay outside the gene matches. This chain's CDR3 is CASSRRTGGGEKLFF. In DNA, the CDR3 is TGTGCCAGTAGTAGACGAACAGGGGGAGGAGAAAAACTGTTTTTT.

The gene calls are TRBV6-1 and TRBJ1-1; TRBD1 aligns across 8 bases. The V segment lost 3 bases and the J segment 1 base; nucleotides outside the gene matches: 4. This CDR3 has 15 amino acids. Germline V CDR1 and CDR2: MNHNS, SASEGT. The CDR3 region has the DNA TGTGCCAGCAGTGAGCTAGGGACAGGGAACACTGAAGCTTTCTTT. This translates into CASSELGTGNTEAFF.

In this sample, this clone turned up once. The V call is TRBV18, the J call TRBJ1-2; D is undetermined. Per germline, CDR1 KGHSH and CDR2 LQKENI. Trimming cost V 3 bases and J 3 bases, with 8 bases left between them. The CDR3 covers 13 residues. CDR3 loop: CASSPSDYYGYTF. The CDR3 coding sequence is TGTGCCAGCTCACCGTCGGACTACTATGGCTACACCTTC.

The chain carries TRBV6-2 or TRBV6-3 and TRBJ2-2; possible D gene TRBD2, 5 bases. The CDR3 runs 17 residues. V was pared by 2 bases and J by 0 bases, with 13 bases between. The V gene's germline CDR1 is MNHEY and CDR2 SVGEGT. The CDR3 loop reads CASSYIRGNANTGELFF. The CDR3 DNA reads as TGTGCCAGCAGTTACATCCGGGGTAACGCGAACACCGGGGAGCTGTTTTTT.

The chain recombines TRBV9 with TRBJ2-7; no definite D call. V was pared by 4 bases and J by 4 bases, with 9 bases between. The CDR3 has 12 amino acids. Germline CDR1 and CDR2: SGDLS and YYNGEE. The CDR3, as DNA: TGTGCCAGCAGCCCCAACGATTACGAGCAGTACTTC. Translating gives CASSPNDYEQYF.

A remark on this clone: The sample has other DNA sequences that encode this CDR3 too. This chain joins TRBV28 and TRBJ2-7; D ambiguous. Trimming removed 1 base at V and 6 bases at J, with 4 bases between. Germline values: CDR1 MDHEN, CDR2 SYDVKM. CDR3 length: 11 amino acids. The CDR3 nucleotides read TGTGCCAGCAGTTTATCGCGCGAGCAGTACTTC. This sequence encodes CASSLSREQYF.

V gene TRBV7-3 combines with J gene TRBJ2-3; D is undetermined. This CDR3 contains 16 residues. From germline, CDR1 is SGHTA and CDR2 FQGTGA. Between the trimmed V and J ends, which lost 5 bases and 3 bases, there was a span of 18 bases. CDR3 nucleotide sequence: TGTGCCAGCAGCCCCGCCGTCCGAACGGCAACAGATACGCAGTATTTT. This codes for CASSPAVRTATDTQYF.

Written as DNA, the CDR3 is TGTGCCAGCAGCTTAGCGGCCGCCTGGCAGTTCTTC. Translated: CASSLAAAWQFF. This chain uses TRBV7-2 with TRBJ2-1; no reliable D call. Germline values: CDR1 SGHTA, CDR2 FQGNSA. Trimming pared 0 bases from V and 12 bases from J, leaving 9 bases between. This CDR3 has 12 residues.

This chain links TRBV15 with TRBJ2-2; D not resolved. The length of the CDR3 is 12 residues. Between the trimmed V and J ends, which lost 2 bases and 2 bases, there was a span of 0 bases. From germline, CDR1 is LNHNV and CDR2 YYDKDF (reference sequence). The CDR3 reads CATSRNTGELFF. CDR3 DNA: TGTGCCACCAGCAGAAACACCGGGGAGCTGTTTTTT.